Presented here are 28 T cell receptor beta chains from one specimen sequenced in a study of T and B cells in COVID-19 patients. Multiplex PCR with BIOMED2 TRB-A/B primer pools amplified TRB rearrangements. MiXCR, applied by TCRdb to the multiplex PCR reads, yields one record per CDR3 protein. The sample has 9,900 or so distinct CDR3 sequences; around a third are singletons. Each TRB amplification used about 250-550 ng of genomic DNA from blood. The sequenced sample was blood. The receptors come from a human donor with active COVID-19.

The V gene is TRBV13, the J gene TRBJ1-3; TRBD1 might be the D (5 bases). With 6 bases removed from V and 4 bases from J, the gap between germline ends came to 22 bases. The CDR3 spans 17 residues. Germline-derived CDR1 and CDR2 are PRHDT and FYEKMQ (reference sequence). The DNA of the CDR3 is TGTGCCAGCAGTCTCAGGTCCCGGGGCCAAGCAGGAAACACCATATATTTT. Encoded protein: CASSLRSRGQAGNTIYF.

The chain combines TRBV11-1 with TRBJ2-2, with D tentatively TRBD2 (6 bases). The CDR3 totals 15 residues. The germline V and J ends were trimmed by 6 bases and 1 base, with 12 bases remaining between them. Germline CDR1 is SGHAT and CDR2 is FQDESV (reference sequence). This CDR3 is CASRDDGGNTGELFF. For the CDR3, the DNA is TGTGCCAGCAGAGACGACGGGGGGAACACCGGGGAGCTGTTTTTT.

This clonotype was counted between two and nine times. J is TRBJ2-7 and V is TRBV10-3, with 9 positions matching TRBD1. Germline assignment: CDR1 ENHRY and CDR2 SYGVKD. V shed 4 bases and J 3 bases; nucleotides not matched to a gene: 7. CDR3 length: 15 amino acids. CDR3 amino acids: CAISGGQGVNYEQYF. CDR3 bases: TGTGCCATCAGTGGGGGACAGGGAGTTAACTACGAGCAGTACTTC.

As to this clonotype: A junction end diverges from the germline sequence, so it may reflect a read error. This chain joins TRBV7-6 and TRBJ2-3, with TRBD2 matching 7 bases. Germline CDR1 SGHVS, CDR2 FNYEAQ. The CDR3 extends over 12 amino acids. CDR3 sequence reads: CTSSTAGDTQYF. In DNA form, the CDR3 reads TGTACCAGCAGCACAGCGGGGGATACGCAGTATTTT.

This clonotype was counted once. With a much larger clone just one base away, this may be a read error. The chain employs TRBV19 and TRBJ1-5; D remains unclear. Germline assignment: CDR1 LNHDA and CDR2 SQIVND (reference sequence). The CDR3 totals 13 residues. The CDR3 DNA follows: TGTGCCAGTAGACTCAAGGAACGTCAGACCCAGCATTTT. As protein: CASRLKERQTQHF.

The gene calls are TRBV18 and TRBJ1-5, with TRBD1 as a possible D gene (5 bases). Germline V lookup: CDR1 KGHSH, CDR2 LQKENI. CDR3 size: 15 residues. V was shortened by 3 bases and J by 3 bases, with 12 bases between the two germline ends. This chain's CDR3 is CASSPSRQPNQPQHF. The CDR3 DNA reads as TGTGCCAGCTCACCGTCTCGACAGCCCAATCAGCCCCAGCATTTT. The complete variable domain, with remaining parts taken from reference TRBV18 and TRBJ1-5, reads NAGVMQNPRHLVRRRGQEARLRCSPMKGHSHVYWYRQLPEEGLKFMVYLQKENIIDESGMPKERFSAEFPKEGPSILRIQQVVRGDSAAYFCASSPSRQPNQPQHFGDGTRLSIL.

The V and J genes are TRBV28 and TRBJ2-2, with 16 bases aligning to TRBD2. The CDR3 has 17 amino acids. Trimming cost V 4 bases and J 12 bases; bases outside gene matches: 11. CDR1 is MDHEN, CDR2 SYDVKM, per germline. CDR3 sequence (DNA): TGTGCCAGCAGTTCCTCCGGGACTAGCGGGGGGGCGGGGAAGCTGTTTTTT. It yields the protein CASSSSGTSGGAGKLFF.

In its sample, this clonotype ranks as medium-sized. This chain connects TRBV6-6 to TRBJ2-6, with D perhaps TRBD1 (6 bases). The germline V gene has CDR1 MNHNY and CDR2 SVGAGI (reference sequence). CDR3 length: 16 residues. V was shortened by 3 bases and J by 1 base, with 10 bases between the two germline ends. The DNA for the CDR3 is TGTGCCAGCAGTTATCCCACAGGGTCTGGGGCCAACGTCCTGACTTTC. Translation gives CASSYPTGSGANVLTF.

This chain uses TRBV5-4 with TRBJ2-4; possibly TRBD1 or TRBD2 for D (5 bases each). The ends were cut back, 2 bases at V and 2 bases at J, with 20 bases in the middle. The length of the CDR3 is 18 residues. The V gene's germline CDR1 is SGHNT and CDR2 YYREEE (reference sequence). Here the CDR3 reads CASSFPTDLPGPKNIQYF. CDR3 nucleotides: TGTGCCAGCAGCTTCCCGACCGACTTGCCGGGACCCAAAAACATTCAGTACTTC.

This clonotype was observed a few times. This chain connects TRBV18 to TRBJ1-2; TRBD1 matches 8 bases. V was clipped by 3 bases and J by 0 bases; unmatched bases: 12. This CDR3 is built from 18 residues. Germline CDR1 reads KGHSH; CDR2 reads LQKENI. CDR3 residues: CASSPLPPGQDTNYGYTF. CDR3 bases: TGTGCCAGCTCACCCCTCCCTCCGGGACAGGATACTAACTATGGCTACACCTTC.

This chain connects TRBV5-4 to TRBJ2-3; no clear D gene. Trimming took 4 bases from V and 0 from J, leaving 12 bases between them. This CDR3 is built from 15 residues. CDR1 is SGHNT, CDR2 YYREEE, per germline (reference sequence). The CDR3 DNA reads as TGTGCCAGCAGCCGGACCTCAGTTAGCACAGATACGCAGTATTTT. It specifies CASSRTSVSTDTQYF.

Details on this clonotype: At one end, the junction sequence differs from germline, possibly due to a read error. The CDR3 DNA sequence: TGTGCCAGCAGTCACCGGGGACAGGGGGTCGGTAATGAGCAGTTCTTC. It encodes CASSHRGQGVGNEQFF. This chain connects TRBV24-1 to TRBJ2-1, with TRBD1 matching 11 bases. The CDR3 runs 16 residues. Germline values: CDR1 KGHDR, CDR2 SFDVKD.

The rearrangement links TRBV5-1 to TRBJ1-3; TRBD1 agrees at 9 bases. The germline gives CDR1 SGHRS, CDR2 YFSETQ. Losses at the gene ends were 5 bases for V and 4 bases for J; bases not matched to a gene: 10. The CDR3 extends over 16 amino acids. In DNA, the CDR3 is TGCGCCAGCAGAAGATCCACAGGGGGCGAGGGAAACACCATATATTTT. Amino acids: CASRRSTGGEGNTIYF.

This clonotype was recorded once. Compared with germline, one end of the junction differs, possibly owing to a read error. The chain recombines TRBV13 with TRBJ1-5; D call uncertain. The CDR3 covers 14 residues. Germline V gene lookup returns CDR1 PRHDT and CDR2 FYEKMQ (reference sequence). CDR3 in DNA: TGCGCCAGCAGCTTGGAGGGAGGCAATCAGCCCCAGCATTTT. Protein sequence: CASSLEGGNQPQHF.

This clonotype was observed a handful of times. The chain carries TRBV27 and TRBJ1-6; 7 bases are shared with TRBD1. Germline CDR1 is MNHEY and CDR2 is SMNVEV (reference sequence). V lost 3 bases and J lost 7; bases outside the gene matches: 3. This CDR3 spans 14 amino acids. The CDR3 here is CASSFQQGNSPLHF. CDR3 nucleotide sequence: TGTGCCAGCAGTTTTCAACAGGGGAATTCACCCCTCCACTTT.

The chain is built from TRBV20-1 and TRBJ1-1; D unclear. The V gene's germline CDR1 is DFQATT and CDR2 SNEGSKA (reference sequence). V was shortened by 3 bases and J by 10 bases, with 9 bases between the two germline ends. This CDR3 comprises 10 residues. The CDR3 loop is CSASKGRAFF. CDR3 coding DNA: TGCAGTGCTAGTAAGGGTCGAGCTTTCTTT.

This clonotype turned up a few times. This chain joins TRBV19 and TRBJ2-7; D might be TRBD1 or TRBD2, each matching 5 bases. CDR3 length: 15 residues. The germline CDR1 and CDR2 sequences are LNHDA and SQIVND (reference sequence). The V end was cut by 3 bases, the J end by 0 bases, with 12 bases between. DNA for the CDR3: TGTGCCAGTAGTATGGGGACCCCAGGCTCCTACGAGCAGTACTTC. Protein sequence: CASSMGTPGSYEQYF.

This clonotype was seen more than once but under ten times. This rearrangement joins TRBV6-2 or TRBV6-3 to TRBJ2-4, with D maybe TRBD1 (5 bases). The CDR3 contains 15 residues. CDR1 MNHEY and CDR2 SVGEGT come from the germline V gene. V was shortened by 6 bases and J by 12 bases, with 24 bases between the two germline ends. The CDR3 spells CASSIRQSGVSGQYF. As DNA, the CDR3 is TGTGCCAGCAGCATAAGACAGTCTGGTGTTTCGGGTCAGTACTTC.

The rearrangement joins TRBV6-2 or TRBV6-3 to TRBJ1-5; D might be TRBD1 (6 bases). This CDR3 comprises 16 residues. CDR1 is MNHEY and CDR2 is SVGEGT in the germline V gene. Trimming removed 0 bases at V and 5 bases at J, with 14 bases between. DNA of the CDR3: TGTGCCAGCAGTTACTCGGGGGCCCTAGGGCATCAGCCCCAGCATTTT. The encoded protein is CASSYSGALGHQPQHF.

The chain recombines TRBV20-1 with TRBJ1-5; the D is unclear. The CDR3 is made up of 19 amino acids. Germline V gene lookup returns CDR1 DFQATT and CDR2 SNEGSKA (reference sequence). Trimming stripped 3 bases from V and 1 base from J, with 25 bases between. As DNA, the CDR3 is TGCAGTGCTAGGGGTAGCCGGGGTTCCGGTTCGTACAGCAATCAGCCCCAGCATTTT. As protein: CSARGSRGSGSYSNQPQHF.

J is TRBJ1-2 and V is TRBV13; 9 nucleotides line up with TRBD1. The CDR3 covers 14 residues. V trimming: 5 bases; J trimming: 5 bases; junction bases outside the gene matches: 6. CDR1 and CDR2 (germline): PRHDT, FYEKMQ (reference sequence). CDR3 DNA sequence: TGTGCCAGCAGCAACAGGGGGCGCAGGTATGGCTACACCTTC. This encodes CASSNRGRRYGYTF.

This clonotype was detected a few times. This chain links TRBV12-3 or TRBV12-4 with TRBJ2-3; D uncertain. Trimming took 6 bases from V and 0 from J, leaving 7 bases between them. The CDR3 loop spans 13 amino acids. The CDR3 DNA reads TGTGCCAGCAGCCTATGGAGCACAGATACGCAGTATTTT. Its translation is CASSLWSTDTQYF.

Note on this clonotype: At one end the junction does not follow the germline gene, possibly because of a read error. This chain links TRBV7-2 with TRBJ1-4; 7 positions agree with TRBD1. The CDR3 consists of 16 residues. Per the germline V gene, CDR1 is SGHTA and CDR2 is FQGNSA. CDR3 nucleotides: TGCGCCAGCAGCCTACGACAGGGTCAGGGGGGGGAAAAACTGTTTTTT. Its translation: CASSLRQGQGGEKLFF.

This clonotype counts as medium-sized (0.01 to 0.1%). This sequence joins TRBV19 and TRBJ1-1, with a weak D call TRBD1 (5 bases). V lost 1 base and J 8 bases, leaving 14 bases between the germline ends. The CDR3 runs 14 residues. CDR1 and CDR2 (germline): LNHDA, SQIVND (reference sequence). CDR3: CASSIVWRGTEAFF. In nucleotides, the CDR3 is TGTGCCAGTAGTATAGTGTGGAGGGGTACCGAAGCTTTCTTT. The full variable domain, rest sourced from reference TRBV19 and TRBJ1-1, is DGGITQSPKYLFRKEGQNVTLSCEQNLNHDAMYWYRQDPGQGLRLIYYSQIVNDFQKGDIAEGYSVSREKKESFPLTVTSAQKNPTAFYLCASSIVWRGTEAFFGQGTRLTVV.

By sample share, this clonotype is medium-sized. This chain links TRBV19 with TRBJ2-3, with TRBD2 identical over 11 bases. This CDR3 is 16 amino acids long. Germline CDR1 and CDR2: LNHDA and SQIVND (reference sequence). V lost 1 base to trimming and J lost 3 bases; unmatched junction nucleotides: 3. The chain's CDR3 is CASSIASGGMTDTQYF. DNA of the CDR3: TGTGCCAGTAGTATAGCTAGCGGGGGGATGACAGATACGCAGTATTTT.

V gene TRBV5-5 combines with J gene TRBJ1-4; unclear D gene. The ends were cut back, 0 bases at V and 3 bases at J, with 9 bases in the middle. The CDR3 is 15 residues long. Per the germline V gene, CDR1 is SGHKS and CDR2 is YYEKEE (reference sequence). CDR3 amino acids: CASSLGPAPNEKLFF. The CDR3 DNA reads as TGTGCCAGCAGCTTGGGGCCGGCTCCTAATGAAAAACTGTTTTTT.

This chain uses TRBV18 with TRBJ2-5; D not certain. This CDR3 contains 12 residues. Germline CDR1 and CDR2: KGHSH and LQKENI. Trimming shortened V by 4 bases and J by 3 bases, and 6 bases separated the two germline ends. Here the CDR3 DNA reads TGTGCCAGCTCACGGGAAGAAGAGACCCAGTACTTC. As protein: CASSREEETQYF.

As concerns this clonotype: A junction boundary mismatches the germline segment, possibly from a read error. The V gene is TRBV23-1, the J gene TRBJ2-2; D uncertain. TRBV23-1 is assigned to the ORF class and has an uncertain function. This CDR3 is 17 amino acids long. For the CDR3, the DNA is TGCGCCAGCAGTCAATTCAGAGAAGGGTATAACATCGGGGAGCTGTTTTTT. It encodes CASSQFREGYNIGELFF.